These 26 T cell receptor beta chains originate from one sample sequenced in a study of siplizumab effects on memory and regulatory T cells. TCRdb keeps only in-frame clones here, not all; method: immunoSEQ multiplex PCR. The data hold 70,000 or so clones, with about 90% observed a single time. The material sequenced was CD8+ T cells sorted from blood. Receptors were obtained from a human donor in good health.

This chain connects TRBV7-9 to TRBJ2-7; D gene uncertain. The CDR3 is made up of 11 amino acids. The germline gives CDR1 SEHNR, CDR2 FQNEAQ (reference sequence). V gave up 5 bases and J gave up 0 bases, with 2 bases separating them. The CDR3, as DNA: TGTGCCAGCAGCGTCTCCTACGAGCAGTACTTC. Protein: CASSVSYEQYF.

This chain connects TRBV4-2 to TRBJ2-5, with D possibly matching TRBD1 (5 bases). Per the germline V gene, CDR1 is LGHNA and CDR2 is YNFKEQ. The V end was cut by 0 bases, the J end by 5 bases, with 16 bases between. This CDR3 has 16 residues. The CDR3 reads CASSQEQGGYLETQYF. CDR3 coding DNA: TGTGCCAGCAGCCAAGAGCAGGGTGGATATTTGGAGACCCAGTACTTC.

The CDR3 region is CATQVRQGADGYTF. In nucleotides, the CDR3 is TGTGCCACCCAAGTACGACAGGGGGCGGATGGCTACACCTTC. The chain is built from TRBV7-9 and TRBJ1-2; TRBD1 matches at 10 bases. This CDR3 is built from 14 residues. Germline loops: CDR1 SEHNR, CDR2 FQNEAQ (reference sequence). Trimming removed 10 bases from V and 6 bases from J; junction bases left unmatched: 11.

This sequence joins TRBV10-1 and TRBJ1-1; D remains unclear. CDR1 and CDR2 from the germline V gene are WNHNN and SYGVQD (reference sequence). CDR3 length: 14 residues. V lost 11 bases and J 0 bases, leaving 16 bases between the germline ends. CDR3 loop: CALKRRILNTEAFF. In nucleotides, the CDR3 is TGCGCCCTAAAAAGACGGATTTTGAACACTGAAGCTTTCTTT.

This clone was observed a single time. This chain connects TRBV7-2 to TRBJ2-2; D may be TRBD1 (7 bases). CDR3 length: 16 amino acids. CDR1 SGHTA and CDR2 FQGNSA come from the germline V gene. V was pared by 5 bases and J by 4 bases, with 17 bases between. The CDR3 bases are TGTGCCAGCAGCCTAATGCGGGGACAGAGCACCGGGGAGCTGTTTTTT. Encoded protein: CASSLMRGQSTGELFF.

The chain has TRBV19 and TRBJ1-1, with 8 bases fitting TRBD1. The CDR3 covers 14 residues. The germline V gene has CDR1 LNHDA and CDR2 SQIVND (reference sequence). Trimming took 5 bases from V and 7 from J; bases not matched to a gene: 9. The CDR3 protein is CASSVKQGGHEAFF. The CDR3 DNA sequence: TGTGCCAGTAGTGTGAAACAGGGGGGGCATGAAGCTTTCTTT. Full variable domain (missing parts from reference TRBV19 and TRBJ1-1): DGGITQSPKYLFRKEGQNVTLSCEQNLNHDAMYWYRQDPGQGLRLIYYSQIVNDFQKGDIAEGYSVSREKKESFPLTVTSAQKNPTAFYLCASSVKQGGHEAFFGQGTRLTVV.

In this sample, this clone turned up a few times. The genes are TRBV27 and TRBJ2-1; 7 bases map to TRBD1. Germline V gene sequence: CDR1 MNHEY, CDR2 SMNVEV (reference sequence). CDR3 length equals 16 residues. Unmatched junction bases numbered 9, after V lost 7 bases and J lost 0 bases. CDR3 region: CASIPLGQSSYNEQFF. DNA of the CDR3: TGTGCCAGCATACCCTTGGGACAGAGCTCCTACAATGAGCAGTTCTTC.

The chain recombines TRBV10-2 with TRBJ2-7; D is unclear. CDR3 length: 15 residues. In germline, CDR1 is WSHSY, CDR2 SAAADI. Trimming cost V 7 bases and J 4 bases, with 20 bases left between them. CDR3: CASNPAPALLYEQYF. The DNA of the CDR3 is TGCGCCAGCAATCCAGCGCCCGCCCTCCTGTACGAGCAGTACTTC.

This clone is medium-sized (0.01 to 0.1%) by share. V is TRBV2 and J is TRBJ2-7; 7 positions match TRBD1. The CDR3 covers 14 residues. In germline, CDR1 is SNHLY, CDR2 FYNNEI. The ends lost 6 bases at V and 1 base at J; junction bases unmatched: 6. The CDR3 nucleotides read TGTGCCAGCAGACCGACAGGGTTGTCCTACGAGCAGTACTTC. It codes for CASRPTGLSYEQYF.

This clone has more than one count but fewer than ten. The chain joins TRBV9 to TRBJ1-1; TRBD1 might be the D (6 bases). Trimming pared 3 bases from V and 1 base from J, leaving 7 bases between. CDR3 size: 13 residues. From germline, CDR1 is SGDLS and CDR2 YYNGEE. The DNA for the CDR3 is TGTGCCAGCAGCGAACAGGGGAACACTGAAGCTTTCTTT. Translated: CASSEQGNTEAFF.

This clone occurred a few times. The CDR3 nucleotides are TGCGCCAGCAGCCAAGAGAGCTATGGCTACACCTTC. Translation gives CASSQESYGYTF. The V and J genes are TRBV4-1 and TRBJ1-2; no firm D call. The germline CDR1 and CDR2 sequences are MGHRA and YSYEKL. The CDR3 is made up of 12 amino acids. The V and J ends lost 0 bases and 4 bases respectively, with 3 bases between them.

The CDR3 spells CASSAGRSYEQYF. The CDR3 DNA reads as TGTGCCAGCAGCGCCGGACGGTCCTACGAGCAGTACTTC. V is TRBV5-4 and J is TRBJ2-7; D gene uncertain. The CDR3 is 13 amino acids. Per germline, CDR1 SGHNT and CDR2 YYREEE (reference sequence). V lost 4 bases to trimming and J lost 1 base, with 9 bases between them.

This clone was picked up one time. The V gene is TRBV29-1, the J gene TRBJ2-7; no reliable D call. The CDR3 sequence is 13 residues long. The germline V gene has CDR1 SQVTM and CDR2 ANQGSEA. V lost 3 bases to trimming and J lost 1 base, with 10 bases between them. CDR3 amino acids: CSVDTASSYEQYF. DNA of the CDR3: TGCAGCGTTGACACGGCCAGTTCCTACGAGCAGTACTTC.

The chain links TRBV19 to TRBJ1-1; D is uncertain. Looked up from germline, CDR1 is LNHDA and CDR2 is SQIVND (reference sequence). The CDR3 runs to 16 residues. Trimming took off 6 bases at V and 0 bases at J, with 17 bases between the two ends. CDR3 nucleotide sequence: TGTGCCAGTAGCCATGGACGTCGTTCCATGAACACTGAAGCTTTCTTT. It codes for CASSHGRRSMNTEAFF. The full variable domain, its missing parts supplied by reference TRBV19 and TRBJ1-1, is DGGITQSPKYLFRKEGQNVTLSCEQNLNHDAMYWYRQDPGQGLRLIYYSQIVNDFQKGDIAEGYSVSREKKESFPLTVTSAQKNPTAFYLCASSHGRRSMNTEAFFGQGTRLTVV.

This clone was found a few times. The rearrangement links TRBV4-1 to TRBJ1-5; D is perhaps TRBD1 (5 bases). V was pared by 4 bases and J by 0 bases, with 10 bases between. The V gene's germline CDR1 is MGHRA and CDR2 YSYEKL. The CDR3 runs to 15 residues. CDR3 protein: CASSPGQYSNQPQHF. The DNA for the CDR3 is TGCGCCAGCAGCCCCGGACAATATAGCAATCAGCCCCAGCATTTT.

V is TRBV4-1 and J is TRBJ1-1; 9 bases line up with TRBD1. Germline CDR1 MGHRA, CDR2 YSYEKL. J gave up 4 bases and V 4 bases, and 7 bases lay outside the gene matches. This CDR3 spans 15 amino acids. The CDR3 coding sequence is TGCGCCAGCAGCCGCACAGGGGGCGCGGGCACTGAAGCTTTCTTT. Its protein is CASSRTGGAGTEAFF.

CDR3 residues: CASSQAGYPYEQYF. As DNA, the CDR3 is TGCGCCAGCAGCCAAGCGGGCTATCCCTACGAGCAGTACTTC. The chain has TRBV4-1 and TRBJ2-7; D unclear. This CDR3 spans 14 amino acids. Germline CDR1 and CDR2: MGHRA and YSYEKL. Trimming stripped 1 base from V and 2 bases from J, with 9 bases between.

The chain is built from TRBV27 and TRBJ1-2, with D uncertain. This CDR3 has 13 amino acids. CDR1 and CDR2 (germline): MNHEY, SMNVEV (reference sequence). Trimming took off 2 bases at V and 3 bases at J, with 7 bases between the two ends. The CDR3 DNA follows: TGTGCCAGCAGTTTAAGGCAGGACTATGGCTACACCTTC. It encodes CASSLRQDYGYTF.

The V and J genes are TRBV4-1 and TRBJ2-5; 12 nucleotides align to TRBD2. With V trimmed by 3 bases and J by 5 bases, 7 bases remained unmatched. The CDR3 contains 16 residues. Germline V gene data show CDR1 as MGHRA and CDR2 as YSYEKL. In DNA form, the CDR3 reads TGCGCCAGCAGCCAGCTAGCGGGGGGGCCTGGGGAGACCCAGTACTTC. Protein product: CASSQLAGGPGETQYF.

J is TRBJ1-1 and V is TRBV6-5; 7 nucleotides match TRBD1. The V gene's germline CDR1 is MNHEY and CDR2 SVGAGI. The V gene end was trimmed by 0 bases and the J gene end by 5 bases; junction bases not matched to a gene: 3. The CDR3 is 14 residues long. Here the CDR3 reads CASSYSNRGTEAFF. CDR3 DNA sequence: TGTGCCAGCAGTTACTCGAACAGGGGAACTGAAGCTTTCTTT.

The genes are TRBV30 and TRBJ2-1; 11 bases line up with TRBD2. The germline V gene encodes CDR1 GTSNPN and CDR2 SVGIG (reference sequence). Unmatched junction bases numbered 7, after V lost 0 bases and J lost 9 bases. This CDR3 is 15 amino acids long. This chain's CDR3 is CAWSVTSGGLGEQFF. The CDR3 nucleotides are TGTGCCTGGAGTGTAACTAGCGGGGGACTTGGTGAGCAGTTCTTC.

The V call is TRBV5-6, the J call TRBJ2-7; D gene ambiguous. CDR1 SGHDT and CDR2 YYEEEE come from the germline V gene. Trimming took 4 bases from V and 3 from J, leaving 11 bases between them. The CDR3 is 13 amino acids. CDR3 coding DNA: TGTGCCAGCAGCCCGGGTGGGATCTACGAGCAGTACTTC. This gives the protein CASSPGGIYEQYF.

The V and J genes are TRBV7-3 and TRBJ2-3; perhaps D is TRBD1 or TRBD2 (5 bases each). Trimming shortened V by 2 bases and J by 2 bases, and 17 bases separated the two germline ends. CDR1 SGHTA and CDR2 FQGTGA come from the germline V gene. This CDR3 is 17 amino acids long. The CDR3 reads CASSLGINRGPTDTQYF. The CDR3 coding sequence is TGTGCCAGCAGCTTAGGTATAAATCGGGGCCCCACAGATACGCAGTATTTT.

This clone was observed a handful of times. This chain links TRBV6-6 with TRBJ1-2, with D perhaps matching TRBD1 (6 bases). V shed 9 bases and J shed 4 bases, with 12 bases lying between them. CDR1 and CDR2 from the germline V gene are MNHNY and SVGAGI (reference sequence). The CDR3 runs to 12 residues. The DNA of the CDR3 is TGTGCCAGTTGGACAGTCTCCTATGGCTACACCTTC. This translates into CASWTVSYGYTF.

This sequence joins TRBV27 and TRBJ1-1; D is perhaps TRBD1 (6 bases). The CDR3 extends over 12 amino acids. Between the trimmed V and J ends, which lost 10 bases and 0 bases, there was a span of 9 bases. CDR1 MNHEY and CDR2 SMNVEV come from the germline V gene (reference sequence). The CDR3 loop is CATGHMNTEAFF. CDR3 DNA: TGTGCCACGGGACATATGAACACTGAAGCTTTCTTT.

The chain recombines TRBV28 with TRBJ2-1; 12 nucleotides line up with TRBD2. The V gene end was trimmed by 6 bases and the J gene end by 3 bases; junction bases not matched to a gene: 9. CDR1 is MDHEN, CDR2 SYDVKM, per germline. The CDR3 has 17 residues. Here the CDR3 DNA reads TGTGCCAGCAGACGGACTAGCGGGACCCTTCTCTACAATGAGCAGTTCTTC. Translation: CASRRTSGTLLYNEQFF.